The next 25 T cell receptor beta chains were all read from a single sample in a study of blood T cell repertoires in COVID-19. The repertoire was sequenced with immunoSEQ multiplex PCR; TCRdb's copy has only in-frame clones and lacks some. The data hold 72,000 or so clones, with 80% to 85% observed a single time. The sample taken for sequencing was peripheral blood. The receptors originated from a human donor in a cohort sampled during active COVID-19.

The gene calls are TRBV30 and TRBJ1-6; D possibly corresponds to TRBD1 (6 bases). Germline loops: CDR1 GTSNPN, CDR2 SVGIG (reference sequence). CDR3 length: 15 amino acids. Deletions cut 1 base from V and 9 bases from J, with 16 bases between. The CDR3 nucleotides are TGTGCCTGGAGTGGGCAGGGGCAATTCAGTTCACCCCTCCACTTT. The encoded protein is CAWSGQGQFSSPLHF.

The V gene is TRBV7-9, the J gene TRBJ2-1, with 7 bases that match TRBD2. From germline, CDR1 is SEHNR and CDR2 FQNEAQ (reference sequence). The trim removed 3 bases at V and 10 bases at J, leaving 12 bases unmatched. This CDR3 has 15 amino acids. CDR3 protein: CASSFTGGRGEEQFF. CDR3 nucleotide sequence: TGTGCCAGCAGCTTTACGGGAGGCCGGGGTGAAGAGCAGTTCTTC.

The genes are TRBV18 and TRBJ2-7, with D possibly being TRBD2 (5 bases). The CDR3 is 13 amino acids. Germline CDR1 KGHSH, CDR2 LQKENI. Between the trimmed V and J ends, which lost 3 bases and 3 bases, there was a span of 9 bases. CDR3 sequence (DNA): TGTGCCAGCTCACCCTTACGGGGCTACGAGCAGTACTTC. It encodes CASSPLRGYEQYF.

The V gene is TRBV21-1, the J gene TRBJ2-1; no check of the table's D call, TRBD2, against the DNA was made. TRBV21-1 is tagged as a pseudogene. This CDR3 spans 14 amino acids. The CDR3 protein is CASKVGSLIHEQFF. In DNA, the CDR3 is TGTGCCAGCAAAGTCGGGAGCCTTATCCATGAGCAGTTCTTC.

The DNA for the CDR3 is TGTGCCTGGAGTGTGGACAGGGACTTCTCTGGGGCCAACGTCCTGACTTTC. Protein sequence: CAWSVDRDFSGANVLTF. The gene calls are TRBV30 and TRBJ2-6; the match to TRBD1 covers 8 bases. The V gene's germline CDR1 is GTSNPN and CDR2 SVGIG (reference sequence). The V and J ends lost 0 bases and 0 bases, in that order; junction bases with no gene match: 4. The CDR3 is made up of 17 amino acids.

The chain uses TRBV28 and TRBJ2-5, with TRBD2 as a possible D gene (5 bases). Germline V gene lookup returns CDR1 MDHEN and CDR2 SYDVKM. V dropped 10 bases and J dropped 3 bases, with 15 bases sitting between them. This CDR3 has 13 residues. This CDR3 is CATLRALEETQYF. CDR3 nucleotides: TGTGCCACTCTGCGGGCCCTCGAAGAGACCCAGTACTTC.

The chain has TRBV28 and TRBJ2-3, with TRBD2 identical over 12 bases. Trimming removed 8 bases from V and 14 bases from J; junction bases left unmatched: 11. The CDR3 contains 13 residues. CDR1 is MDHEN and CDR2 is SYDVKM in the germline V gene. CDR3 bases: TGTGCCAGCGGGACACCTTCTAGCGGGAGGGCGTATTTT. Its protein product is CASGTPSSGRAYF.

DNA for the CDR3: TGTGCCAGCAGTCGTGGTCAGGGGGCCCATGGCTACACCTTC. Translation: CASSRGQGAHGYTF. The chain uses TRBV6-5 and TRBJ1-2; 8 bases align to TRBD1. Germline CDR1 reads MNHEY; CDR2 reads SVGAGI. V dropped 5 bases and J dropped 6; count of bases not matched to a gene: 8. The CDR3 runs to 14 residues.

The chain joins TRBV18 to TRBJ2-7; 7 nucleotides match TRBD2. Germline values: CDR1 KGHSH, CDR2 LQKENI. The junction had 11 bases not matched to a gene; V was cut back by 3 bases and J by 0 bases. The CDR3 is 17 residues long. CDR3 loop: CASSPGQLGTNSYEQYF. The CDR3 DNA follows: TGTGCCAGCTCACCGGGTCAATTAGGGACTAACTCCTACGAGCAGTACTTC.

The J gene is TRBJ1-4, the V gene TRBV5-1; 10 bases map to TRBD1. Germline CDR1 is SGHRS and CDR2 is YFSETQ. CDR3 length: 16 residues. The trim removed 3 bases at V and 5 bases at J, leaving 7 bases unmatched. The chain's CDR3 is CASSYKPGQGNEKLFF. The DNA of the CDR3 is TGCGCCAGCAGCTACAAGCCGGGACAGGGGAATGAAAAACTGTTTTTT. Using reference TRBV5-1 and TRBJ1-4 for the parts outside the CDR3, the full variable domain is KAGVTQTPRYLIKTRGQQVTLSCSPISGHRSVSWYQQTPGQGLQFLFEYFSETQRNKGNFPGRFSGRQFSNSRSEMNVSTLELGDSALYLCASSYKPGQGNEKLFFGSGTQLSVL.

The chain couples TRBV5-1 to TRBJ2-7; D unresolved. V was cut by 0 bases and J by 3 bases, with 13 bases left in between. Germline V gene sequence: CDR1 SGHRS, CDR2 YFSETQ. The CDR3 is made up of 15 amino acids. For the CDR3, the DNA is TGCGCCAGCAGCTTGGCTGGCAGGTCAATCTACGAGCAGTACTTC. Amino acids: CASSLAGRSIYEQYF. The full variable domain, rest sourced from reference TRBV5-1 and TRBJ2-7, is KAGVTQTPRYLIKTRGQQVTLSCSPISGHRSVSWYQQTPGQGLQFLFEYFSETQRNKGNFPGRFSGRQFSNSRSEMNVSTLELGDSALYLCASSLAGRSIYEQYFGPGTRLTVT.

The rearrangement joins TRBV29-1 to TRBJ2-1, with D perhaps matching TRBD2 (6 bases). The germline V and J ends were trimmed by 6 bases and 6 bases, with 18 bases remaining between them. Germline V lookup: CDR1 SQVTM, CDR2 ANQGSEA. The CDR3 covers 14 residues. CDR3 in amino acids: CSVETSQGTNEQFF. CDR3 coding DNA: TGCAGCGTAGAAACTAGCCAAGGCACCAATGAGCAGTTCTTC.

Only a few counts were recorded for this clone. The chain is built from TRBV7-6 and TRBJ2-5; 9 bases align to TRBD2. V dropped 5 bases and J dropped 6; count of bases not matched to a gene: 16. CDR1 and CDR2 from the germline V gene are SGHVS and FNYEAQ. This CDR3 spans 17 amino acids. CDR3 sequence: CASSPPARGRAGKTQYF. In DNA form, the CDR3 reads TGTGCCAGCAGCCCCCCCGCTCGCGGGAGGGCCGGGAAGACCCAGTACTTC.

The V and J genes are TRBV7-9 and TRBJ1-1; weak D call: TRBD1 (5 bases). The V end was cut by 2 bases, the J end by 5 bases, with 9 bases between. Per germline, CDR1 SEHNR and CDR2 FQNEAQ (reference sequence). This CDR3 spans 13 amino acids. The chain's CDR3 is CASSLQGGTEAFF. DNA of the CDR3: TGTGCCAGCAGCTTACAGGGTGGGACTGAAGCTTTCTTT.

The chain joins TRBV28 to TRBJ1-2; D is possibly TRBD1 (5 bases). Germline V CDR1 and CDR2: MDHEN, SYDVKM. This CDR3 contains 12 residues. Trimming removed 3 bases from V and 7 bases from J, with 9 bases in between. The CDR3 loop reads CASSLSQGGYTF. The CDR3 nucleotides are TGTGCCAGCAGTTTGTCCCAGGGTGGCTACACCTTC.

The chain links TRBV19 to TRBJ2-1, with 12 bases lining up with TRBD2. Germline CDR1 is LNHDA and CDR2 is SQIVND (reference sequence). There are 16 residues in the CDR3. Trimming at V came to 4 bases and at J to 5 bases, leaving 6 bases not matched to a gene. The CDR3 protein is CASSKGRTSGDNEQFF. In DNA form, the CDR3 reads TGTGCCAGTAGTAAAGGGAGGACTAGCGGGGACAATGAGCAGTTCTTC.

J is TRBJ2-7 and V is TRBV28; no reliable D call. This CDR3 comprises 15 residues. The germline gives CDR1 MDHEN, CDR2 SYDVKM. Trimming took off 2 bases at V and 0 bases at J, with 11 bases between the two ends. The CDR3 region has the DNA TGTGCCAGCAGTTTAGTCGGTGTAAGCTCCTACGAGCAGTACTTC. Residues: CASSLVGVSSYEQYF.

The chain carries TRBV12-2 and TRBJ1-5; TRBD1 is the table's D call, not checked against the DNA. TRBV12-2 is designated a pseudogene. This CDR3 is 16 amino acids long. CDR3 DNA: TGTGCAAGTCGCTTAATAGTAAGGGACAGGCGGCAGCCCCAGCATTTT. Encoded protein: CASRLIVRDRRQPQHF.

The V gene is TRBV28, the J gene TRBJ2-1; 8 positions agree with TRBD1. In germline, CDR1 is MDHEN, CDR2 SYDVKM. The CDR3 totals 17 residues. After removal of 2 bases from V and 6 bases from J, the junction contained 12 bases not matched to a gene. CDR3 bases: TGTGCCAGCAGTTTAGGAGGAGGACAGGGTGGGGTCAATGAGCAGTTCTTC. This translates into CASSLGGGQGGVNEQFF.

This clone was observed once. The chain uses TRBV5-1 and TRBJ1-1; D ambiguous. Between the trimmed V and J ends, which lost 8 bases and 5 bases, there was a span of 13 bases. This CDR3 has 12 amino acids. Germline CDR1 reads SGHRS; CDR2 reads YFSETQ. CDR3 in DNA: TGCGCCAGAGCCGGTCGTCGAACTGAAGCTTTCTTT. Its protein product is CARAGRRTEAFF.

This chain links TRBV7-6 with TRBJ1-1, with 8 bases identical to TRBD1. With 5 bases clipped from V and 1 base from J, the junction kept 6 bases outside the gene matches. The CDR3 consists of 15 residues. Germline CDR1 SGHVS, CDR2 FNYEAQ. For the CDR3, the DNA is TGTGCCAGCAGCGGGGGGACAGGAGCGAACACTGAAGCTTTCTTT. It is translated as CASSGGTGANTEAFF.

Here the CDR3 reads CASSKGGQETQYF. DNA of the CDR3: TGTGCCAGCAGTAAAGGAGGACAAGAGACCCAGTACTTC. V is TRBV28 and J is TRBJ2-5; a weak D match, TRBD2 (5 bases). The V gene's germline CDR1 is MDHEN and CDR2 SYDVKM. Trimming stripped 5 bases from V and 2 bases from J, with 9 bases between. This CDR3 has 13 amino acids.

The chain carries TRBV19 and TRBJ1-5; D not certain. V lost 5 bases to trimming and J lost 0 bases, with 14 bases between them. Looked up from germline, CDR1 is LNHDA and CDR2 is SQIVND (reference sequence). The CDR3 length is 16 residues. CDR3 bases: TGTGCCAGTAGTCTCAACATACAGCCTAGCAATCAGCCCCAGCATTTT. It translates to CASSLNIQPSNQPQHF.

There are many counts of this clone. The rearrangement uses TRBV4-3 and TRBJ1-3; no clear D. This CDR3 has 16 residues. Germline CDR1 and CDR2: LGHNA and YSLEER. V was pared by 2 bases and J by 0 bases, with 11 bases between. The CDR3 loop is CASSQPGPGSGNTIYF. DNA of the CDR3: TGCGCCAGCAGCCAACCAGGTCCCGGCTCTGGAAACACCATATATTTT.

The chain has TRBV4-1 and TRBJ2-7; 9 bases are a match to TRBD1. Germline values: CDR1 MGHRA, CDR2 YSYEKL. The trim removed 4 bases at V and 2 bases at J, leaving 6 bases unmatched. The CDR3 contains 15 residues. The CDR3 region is CASSPRTGDTYEQYF. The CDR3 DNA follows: TGCGCCAGCAGCCCGCGGACAGGGGACACCTACGAGCAGTACTTC.